Presented here are 8 T cell receptor beta chains from one specimen sequenced in a study of graft-versus-host responses after intestinal transplantation. The antigens these receptors bind are not known. The protocol was immunoSEQ multiplex PCR, while the TCRdb copy is restricted to in-frame clones and leaves out a portion. Of approximately 70,000 clones in the sample, roughly 90% were seen once. The sample was unstimulated CD8+ T cells sorted from spleen or lymph node cells, taken before intestinal transplant. Every receptor here comes from a human donor who received an intestinal transplant.

The J gene is TRBJ2-2, the V gene TRBV18, with D unclear. The germline gives CDR1 KGHSH, CDR2 LQKENI. Trimming shortened V by 3 bases and J by 1 base, and 15 bases separated the two germline ends. This CDR3 has 17 residues. The CDR3 is CASSPFRFPMNTGELFF. The CDR3 bases are TGTGCCAGCTCACCCTTCCGGTTTCCGATGAACACCGGGGAGCTGTTTTTT.

The chain recombines TRBV6-1 with TRBJ2-1, with TRBD1 matching over 9 bases. V lost 7 bases and J lost 5; bases outside the gene matches: 6. Germline V gene data show CDR1 as MNHNS and CDR2 as SASEGT. The CDR3 sequence is 14 residues long. CDR3 region: CASIPGQGNNEQFF. For the CDR3, the DNA is TGTGCCAGCATTCCGGGACAGGGAAACAATGAGCAGTTCTTC.

The V gene is TRBV2, the J gene TRBJ2-2; no firm D call. The V gene's germline CDR1 is SNHLY and CDR2 FYNNEI. CDR3 length: 12 residues. V lost 10 bases and J 1 base, leaving 7 bases between the germline ends. The CDR3 DNA reads as TGTGCCATCAGACTGAACACCGGGGAGCTGTTTTTT. Translation gives CAIRLNTGELFF. Using reference TRBV2 and TRBJ2-2 for the parts outside the CDR3, the full variable domain is EPEVTQTPSHQVTQMGQEVILRCVPISNHLYFYWYRQILGQKVEFLVSFYNNEISEKSEIFDDQFSVERPDGSNFTLKIRSTKLEDSAMYFCAIRLNTGELFFGEGSRLTVL.

The chain couples TRBV28 to TRBJ1-2; D possibly corresponds to TRBD1 (5 bases). CDR1 is MDHEN and CDR2 is SYDVKM in the germline V gene. The V end lost 5 bases, the J end lost 4 bases, and 11 bases lay between the germline ends. The CDR3 length is 13 residues. In DNA, the CDR3 is TGTGCCAGCAGTCCAAGGACATTCTATGGCTACACCTTC. This codes for CASSPRTFYGYTF.

The rearrangement uses TRBV9 and TRBJ2-1; TRBD2 might be the D (6 bases). The CDR3 spans 15 residues. The V end was cut by 4 bases, the J end by 0 bases, with 11 bases between. CDR1 SGDLS and CDR2 YYNGEE come from the germline V gene. The CDR3 loop is CASSSDGSSYNEQFF. CDR3 sequence (DNA): TGTGCCAGCAGCTCGGACGGGAGCTCCTACAATGAGCAGTTCTTC.

This rearrangement joins TRBV11-2 to TRBJ2-7; a weak D match, TRBD1 (5 bases). The CDR3 contains 15 residues. Germline V lookup: CDR1 SGHAT, CDR2 FQNNGV. V was pared by 5 bases and J by 5 bases, with 19 bases between. CDR3 region: CASSPDSAVLHEQYF. The CDR3 DNA follows: TGTGCCAGCAGCCCCGACAGTGCGGTCCTCCACGAGCAGTACTTC.

This rearrangement joins TRBV6-5 to TRBJ2-1, with D possibly being TRBD1 (5 bases). Per the germline V gene, CDR1 is MNHEY and CDR2 is SVGAGI. The CDR3 is 15 amino acids. Deletions cut 5 bases from V and 3 bases from J, with 14 bases between. The CDR3 loop reads CASSALQAFYNEQFF. In DNA, the CDR3 is TGTGCCAGCAGTGCCCTACAGGCGTTCTACAATGAGCAGTTCTTC.

V usage is TRBV19 and J usage is TRBJ2-7; 7 bases line up with TRBD2. Trimming cost V 1 base and J 6 bases; bases outside gene matches: 3. From germline, CDR1 is LNHDA and CDR2 SQIVND (reference sequence). The CDR3 totals 13 residues. CDR3 DNA sequence: TGTGCCAGTAGTATAGGTCGCGGGAGCGAGCAGTACTTC. Protein product: CASSIGRGSEQYF.